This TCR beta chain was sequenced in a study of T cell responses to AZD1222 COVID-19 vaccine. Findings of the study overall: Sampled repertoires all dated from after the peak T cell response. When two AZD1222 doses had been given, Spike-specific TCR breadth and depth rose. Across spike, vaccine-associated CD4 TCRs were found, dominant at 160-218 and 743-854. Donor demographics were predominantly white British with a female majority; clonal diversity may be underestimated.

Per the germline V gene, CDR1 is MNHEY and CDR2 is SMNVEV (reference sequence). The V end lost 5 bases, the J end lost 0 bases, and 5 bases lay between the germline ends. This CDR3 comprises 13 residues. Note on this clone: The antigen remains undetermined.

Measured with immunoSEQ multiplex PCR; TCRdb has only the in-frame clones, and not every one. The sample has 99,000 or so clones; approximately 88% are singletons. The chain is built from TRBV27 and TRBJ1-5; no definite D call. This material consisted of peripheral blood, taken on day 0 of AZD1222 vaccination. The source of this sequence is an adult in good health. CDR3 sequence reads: CASSGYSNQPQHF. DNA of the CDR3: TGTGCCAGCAGTGGATATAGCAATCAGCCCCAGCATTTT.